One sample yielded the 28 T cell receptor beta chains listed below, sequenced in a study of T cell responses to AZD1222 COVID-19 vaccine. Some clones are missing from TCRdb's copy, which holds only in-frame ones; the method was immunoSEQ multiplex PCR. The sample includes around 25,000 clones, around 87% of them seen just once. The material was peripheral blood, obtained 28 days after the second AZD1222 dose. The receptors here all came from an adult who received the AZD1222 COVID-19 vaccine.

This chain joins TRBV6-4 and TRBJ1-2; D is undetermined. The V gene's germline CDR1 is MRHNA and CDR2 SNTAGT. Between the trimmed V and J ends, which lost 3 bases and 8 bases, there was a span of 22 bases. The CDR3 is 16 residues long. CDR3 coding DNA: TGTGCCAGCAGTGATTCGACGTCGGCCCCCCGAGGGGGCTACACCTTC. Protein: CASSDSTSAPRGGYTF.

The chain carries TRBV6-1 and TRBJ1-3; maybe TRBD1 (5 bases). Trimming shortened V by 3 bases and J by 11 bases, and 14 bases separated the two germline ends. Germline assignment: CDR1 MNHNS and CDR2 SASEGT. CDR3 length: 13 residues. CDR3 nucleotide sequence: TGTGCCAGCAGTGAGGTTGGGGACCTCGCCATATATTTT. This encodes CASSEVGDLAIYF.

Here the CDR3 DNA reads TGTGCCAGCAGCACAGGTGTTAATGAAAAACTGTTTTTT. This gives the protein CASSTGVNEKLFF. The chain carries TRBV28 and TRBJ1-4, with D perhaps matching TRBD1 (5 bases). Trimming left V 6 bases short and J 4 bases short, with 9 bases between. The CDR3 is made up of 13 amino acids. The germline V gene encodes CDR1 MDHEN and CDR2 SYDVKM.

This sequence joins TRBV4-1 and TRBJ1-4; 9 positions match TRBD1. The CDR3 runs 19 residues. Germline CDR1 MGHRA, CDR2 YSYEKL. The V segment lost 5 bases and the J segment 0 bases; nucleotides outside the gene matches: 13. Written as DNA, the CDR3 is TGCGCCAGCAGCTTTCCGGAGGACAGGGGTAGAGCAACTAATGAAAAACTGTTTTTT. Its translation: CASSFPEDRGRATNEKLFF.

CDR3 nucleotide sequence: TGTGCCAGTAGTACAGGACAGGGGAGGACAGATACGCAGTATTTT. This translates into CASSTGQGRTDTQYF. The J gene is TRBJ2-3, the V gene TRBV19; TRBD1 matches 9 bases. This CDR3 comprises 15 residues. With V trimmed by 4 bases and J by 3 bases, 5 bases remained unmatched. In germline, CDR1 is LNHDA, CDR2 SQIVND (reference sequence).

In nucleotides, the CDR3 is TGTGCCAGCACCGACATGAACACTGAAGCTTTCTTT. Translated: CASTDMNTEAFF. The rearrangement joins TRBV5-8 to TRBJ1-1; D is uncertain. V gave up 6 bases and J gave up 0 bases, with 6 bases separating them. The germline V gene has CDR1 SGHTS and CDR2 YDEGEE. This CDR3 is built from 12 residues.

The gene calls are TRBV19 and TRBJ2-6; D unclear. The CDR3 has 15 amino acids. Germline V gives CDR1 LNHDA, CDR2 SQIVND (reference sequence). The V end lost 3 bases, the J end lost 4 bases, and 10 bases lay between the germline ends. The chain's CDR3 is CASSMELWGANVLTF. The CDR3 nucleotides read TGTGCCAGTAGTATGGAGCTTTGGGGGGCCAACGTCCTGACTTTC.

The chain uses TRBV30 and TRBJ1-4; 7 bases are a match to TRBD1. Trimming cost V 4 bases and J 11 bases; bases outside gene matches: 10. Germline V gene data show CDR1 as GTSNPN and CDR2 as SVGIG (reference sequence). The CDR3 length is 13 residues. The CDR3 loop reads CAWTIPGQPKLFF. The CDR3 DNA is TGTGCCTGGACCATCCCGGGACAGCCTAAACTGTTTTTT. The full variable domain, completed using reference TRBV30 and TRBJ1-4, is SQTIHQWPATLVQPVGSPLSLECTVEGTSNPNLYWYRQAAGRGLQLLFYSVGIGQISSEVPQNLSASRPQDRQFILSSKKLLLSDSGFYLCAWTIPGQPKLFFGSGTQLSVL.

This clone was seen just once. This rearrangement joins TRBV27 to TRBJ2-2; 7 bases are shared with TRBD1. The CDR3 spans 16 residues. The trim removed 6 bases at V and 0 bases at J, leaving 7 bases unmatched. CDR1 and CDR2 from the germline V gene are MNHEY and SMNVEV (reference sequence). The DNA for the CDR3 is TGTGCCAGCAGCCGAAAACAGGGGACGAACACCGGGGAGCTGTTTTTT. It codes for CASSRKQGTNTGELFF.

The gene calls are TRBV4-2 and TRBJ2-7; 8 positions agree with TRBD2. Germline V gives CDR1 LGHNA, CDR2 YNFKEQ. The ends lost 0 bases at V and 12 bases at J; junction bases unmatched: 13. This CDR3 spans 15 amino acids. The CDR3, as DNA: TGTGCCAGCAGCCAAGATTATTTGGGCGTAGCGGGAAGGTACTTC. This codes for CASSQDYLGVAGRYF.

CDR3 loop: CASSSGTSETQYF. CDR3 DNA: TGTGCCAGCAGTAGCGGGACCTCAGAGACCCAGTACTTC. The chain uses TRBV28 and TRBJ2-5; 7 bases agree with TRBD2. The CDR3 covers 13 residues. Germline CDR1 and CDR2: MDHEN and SYDVKM. Trimming cost V 5 bases and J 4 bases; bases outside gene matches: 4.

The chain is built from TRBV18 and TRBJ2-6; TRBD1 might be the D (6 bases). CDR3 size: 19 residues. CDR1 is KGHSH, CDR2 LQKENI, per germline. V was clipped by 2 bases and J by 1 base, with 18 bases between them. The CDR3 DNA sequence: TGTGCCAGCTCACCAAGTTACGCAGGGGCGGCTTCTGGGGCCAACGTCCTGACTTTC. Residues: CASSPSYAGAASGANVLTF. The full variable domain, completed using reference TRBV18 and TRBJ2-6, is NAGVMQNPRHLVRRRGQEARLRCSPMKGHSHVYWYRQLPEEGLKFMVYLQKENIIDESGMPKERFSAEFPKEGPSILRIQQVVRGDSAAYFCASSPSYAGAASGANVLTFGAGSRLTVL.

The gene calls are TRBV7-3 and TRBJ2-3; 7 bases are a match to TRBD2. This CDR3 region has 15 residues. Germline lookup yields CDR1 SGHTA and CDR2 FQGTGA. With 5 bases clipped from V and 2 bases from J, the junction kept 7 bases outside the gene matches. DNA of the CDR3: TGTGCCAGCAGCGACCCTAGCGGTTTCACAGATACGCAGTATTTT. It translates to CASSDPSGFTDTQYF.

This chain connects TRBV9 to TRBJ2-2, with 7 bases matching TRBD2. CDR3 size: 13 residues. Germline CDR1 SGDLS, CDR2 YYNGEE. Trimming removed 4 bases from V and 3 bases from J; junction bases left unmatched: 0. The CDR3 DNA reads TGTGCCAGCAGCCGGGGGGACACCGGGGAGCTGTTTTTT. Its translation: CASSRGDTGELFF. The whole variable domain, filled in from reference TRBV9 and TRBJ2-2, reads DSGVTQTPKHLITATGQRVTLRCSPRSGDLSVYWYQQSLDQGLQFLIQYYNGEERAKGNILERFSAQQFPDLHSELNLSSLELGDSALYFCASSRGDTGELFFGEGSRLTVL.

The V and J genes are TRBV5-4 and TRBJ2-2; tentatively, D is TRBD1 or TRBD2 (6 bases each). The CDR3 is made up of 15 amino acids. Germline V gene data show CDR1 as SGHNT and CDR2 as YYREEE (reference sequence). V was clipped by 4 bases and J by 2 bases, with 12 bases between them. For the CDR3, the DNA is TGTGCCAGCAGCCTGGGGGGCGGTAACACCGGGGAGCTGTTTTTT. The encoded protein is CASSLGGGNTGELFF. The full variable domain, its missing parts supplied by reference TRBV5-4 and TRBJ2-2, is ETGVTQSPTHLIKTRGQQVTLRCSSQSGHNTVSWYQQALGQGPQFIFQYYREEENGRGNFPPRFSGLQFPNYSSELNVNALELDDSALYLCASSLGGGNTGELFFGEGSRLTVL.

V is TRBV12-3 or TRBV12-4 and J is TRBJ1-2; D is uncertain. The CDR3 has 13 amino acids. V lost 5 bases to trimming and J lost 0 bases, with 7 bases between them. The CDR3 DNA reads as TGTGCCAGCAGTCGGTCCTCTAACTATGGCTACACCTTC. This encodes CASSRSSNYGYTF.

This sequence joins TRBV5-8 and TRBJ2-7, with TRBD2 as a possible D gene (5 bases). Germline V gives CDR1 SGHTS, CDR2 YDEGEE. The CDR3 extends over 12 amino acids. V was pared by 6 bases and J by 4 bases, with 11 bases between. In nucleotides, the CDR3 is TGTGCCAGCAAGGGCTCGGGGTACGAGCAGTACTTC. Residues: CASKGSGYEQYF.

The V and J genes are TRBV5-4 and TRBJ2-1, with 14 bases fitting TRBD2. This CDR3 contains 18 residues. J gave up 0 bases and V 3 bases, and 5 bases lay outside the gene matches. Germline assignment: CDR1 SGHNT and CDR2 YYREEE (reference sequence). The CDR3 here is CASSSTGTSGSSYNEQFF. For the CDR3, the DNA is TGTGCCAGCAGCTCTACCGGGACTAGCGGGAGCTCCTACAATGAGCAGTTCTTC. Together with reference TRBV5-4 and TRBJ2-1, the CDR3 gives the full variable domain: ETGVTQSPTHLIKTRGQQVTLRCSSQSGHNTVSWYQQALGQGPQFIFQYYREEENGRGNFPPRFSGLQFPNYSSELNVNALELDDSALYLCASSSTGTSGSSYNEQFFGPGTRLTVL.

A few counts support this clone. CDR3 amino acids: CASRPTGGQYSNQPQHF. The CDR3 DNA reads as TGTGCCAGCAGACCTACGGGGGGGCAGTATAGCAATCAGCCCCAGCATTTT. The V gene is TRBV2, the J gene TRBJ1-5; D is perhaps TRBD1 (6 bases). The V end was cut by 6 bases, the J end by 0 bases, with 18 bases between. The CDR3 loop spans 17 amino acids. Germline values: CDR1 SNHLY, CDR2 FYNNEI.

V usage is TRBV4-2 and J usage is TRBJ2-7; 8 positions match TRBD2. The V gene's germline CDR1 is LGHNA and CDR2 YNFKEQ. V lost 2 bases and J lost 4; bases outside the gene matches: 10. CDR3 length equals 16 residues. CDR3 bases: TGTGCCAGCAGCCAACCCCCGGGACTAGGGACTTACGAGCAGTACTTC. It translates to CASSQPPGLGTYEQYF.

The J gene is TRBJ1-3, the V gene TRBV7-2, with 8 bases identical to TRBD1. Germline assignment: CDR1 SGHTA and CDR2 FQGNSA. The CDR3 has 15 residues. Trimming took 5 bases from V and 4 from J; bases not matched to a gene: 7. The CDR3 here is CASSPTGDFGNTIYF. The CDR3 bases are TGTGCCAGCAGCCCGACAGGGGATTTCGGAAACACCATATATTTT.

This clone appeared a single time. The sample has other DNA sequences that encode this CDR3 too. The chain combines TRBV5-4 with TRBJ2-5; D is possibly TRBD2 (6 bases). The CDR3 extends over 13 amino acids. Trimming took 5 bases from V and 5 from J, leaving 13 bases between them. Germline V lookup: CDR1 SGHNT, CDR2 YYREEE (reference sequence). The CDR3 region has the DNA TGTGCCAGCAGTTCGGGACTTCAGGAGACCCAGTACTTC. Translating it yields CASSSGLQETQYF.

The chain employs TRBV19 and TRBJ2-1; TRBD2 might be the D (6 bases). The CDR3 contains 15 residues. CDR1 LNHDA and CDR2 SQIVND come from the germline V gene (reference sequence). The V end lost 6 bases, the J end lost 7 bases, and 19 bases lay between the germline ends. CDR3 in DNA: TGTGCCAGTAGACGGGGGTTTGAGGCTGGGAATGAGCAGTTCTTC. Translating gives CASRRGFEAGNEQFF.

The chain is built from TRBV5-1 and TRBJ2-1; 10 positions match TRBD2. After removal of 4 bases from V and 7 bases from J, the junction contained 8 bases not matched to a gene. The CDR3 covers 15 residues. Germline V CDR1 and CDR2: SGHRS, YFSETQ. The DNA for the CDR3 is TGCGCCAGCAGCCGGTCCCTAGCGGGAGCGAATGAGCAGTTCTTC. This encodes CASSRSLAGANEQFF. Full variable domain (remainder filled in from reference TRBV5-1 and TRBJ2-1): KAGVTQTPRYLIKTRGQQVTLSCSPISGHRSVSWYQQTPGQGLQFLFEYFSETQRNKGNFPGRFSGRQFSNSRSEMNVSTLELGDSALYLCASSRSLAGANEQFFGPGTRLTVL.

The V call is TRBV18, the J call TRBJ1-1; weak D call: TRBD1 (5 bases). Germline CDR1 and CDR2: KGHSH and LQKENI. The CDR3 contains 12 residues. The ends were cut back, 2 bases at V and 11 bases at J, with 12 bases in the middle. CDR3 amino acids: CASSPGGEMAFF. The CDR3 DNA is TGTGCCAGCTCACCAGGAGGGGAGATGGCTTTCTTT.

The chain is built from TRBV5-5 and TRBJ1-3; the D is unclear. The CDR3 consists of 15 residues. Deletions cut 0 bases from V and 2 bases from J, with 9 bases between. Germline values: CDR1 SGHKS, CDR2 YYEKEE (reference sequence). CDR3 in amino acids: CASSLGPTTGNTIYF. DNA of the CDR3: TGTGCCAGCAGCTTGGGCCCGACGACTGGAAACACCATATATTTT.

The chain has TRBV2 and TRBJ1-1, with a tentative D call TRBD1 (5 bases). The CDR3 is 13 residues long. Germline V lookup: CDR1 SNHLY, CDR2 FYNNEI. The V gene lost 10 bases and the J gene lost 1 base, with 13 bases spanning the gap. The CDR3 here is CATVGTQNTEAFF. The CDR3 nucleotides are TGTGCCACCGTCGGGACCCAGAACACTGAAGCTTTCTTT.

The sample holds one count of this clone. The V and J genes are TRBV9 and TRBJ2-3, with D possibly matching TRBD1 (6 bases). Trimming removed 2 bases at V and 2 bases at J, with 9 bases between. Germline CDR1 is SGDLS and CDR2 is YYNGEE. The CDR3 spans 14 residues. CDR3 sequence (DNA): TGTGCCAGCAGCGTTGGGGGCCTCACAGATACGCAGTATTTT. Its translation is CASSVGGLTDTQYF.